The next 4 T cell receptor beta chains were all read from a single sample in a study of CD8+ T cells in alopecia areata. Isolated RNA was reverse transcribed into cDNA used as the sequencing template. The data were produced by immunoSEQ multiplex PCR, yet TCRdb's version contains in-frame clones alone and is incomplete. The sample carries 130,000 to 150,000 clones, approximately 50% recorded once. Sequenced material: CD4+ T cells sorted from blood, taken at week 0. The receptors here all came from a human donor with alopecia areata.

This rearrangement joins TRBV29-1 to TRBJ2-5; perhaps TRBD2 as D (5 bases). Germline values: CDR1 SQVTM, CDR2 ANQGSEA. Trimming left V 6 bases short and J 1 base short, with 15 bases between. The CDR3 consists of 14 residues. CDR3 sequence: CSVPSWAGQETQYF. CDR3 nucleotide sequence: TGCAGCGTCCCATCTTGGGCGGGCCAAGAGACCCAGTACTTC.

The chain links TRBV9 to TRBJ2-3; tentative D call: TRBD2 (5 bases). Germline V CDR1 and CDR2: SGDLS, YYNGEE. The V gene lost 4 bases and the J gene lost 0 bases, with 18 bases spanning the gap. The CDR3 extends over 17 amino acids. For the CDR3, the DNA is TGTGCCAGCAGCCCACTGGAAGGGAGCCCTAGCACAGATACGCAGTATTTT. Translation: CASSPLEGSPSTDTQYF.

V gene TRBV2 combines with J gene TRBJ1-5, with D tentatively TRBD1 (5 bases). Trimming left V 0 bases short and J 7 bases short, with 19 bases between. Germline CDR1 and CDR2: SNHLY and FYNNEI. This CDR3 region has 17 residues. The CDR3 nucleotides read TGTGCCAGCAGTGAAGCCGTAGGGTTCGGGACGGGGCAGCCCCAGCATTTT. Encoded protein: CASSEAVGFGTGQPQHF.

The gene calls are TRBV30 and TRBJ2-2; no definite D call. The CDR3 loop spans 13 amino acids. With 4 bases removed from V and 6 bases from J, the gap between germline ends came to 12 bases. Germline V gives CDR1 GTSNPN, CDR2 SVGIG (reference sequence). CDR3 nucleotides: TGTGCCTGGAATCCCATGACCGCCGGGGAGCTGTTTTTT. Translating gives CAWNPMTAGELFF.